This is a list of T cell receptor beta chains from one sample in a study of blood T cell repertoires in COVID-19. Method: immunoSEQ multiplex PCR; TCRdb's copy keeps in-frame clones and lacks some. This repertoire shows fewer than 250,000 clones, over 75% found once; its top ten account for around 10%. Sequencing was performed on peripheral blood. The origin of the receptors is a man in his forties or fifties with COVID-19, enrolled during active disease. The CDR3 runs from the conserved cysteine through the conserved F or W. Each record gives: V gene, J gene, CDR3 protein.

>TRBV3-1/TRBV3-2|TRBJ2-1
CASSPPSPTSGRGFYNEQFF
>TRBV7-9|TRBJ2-1
CAGEGLAYNEQFF
>TRBV27|TRBJ2-7
CASGTSGVVEQYF
>TRBV4-1|TRBJ1-2
CASSQATGQVNYTF
>TRBV12-3/TRBV12-4|TRBJ1-1
CASTRLGQGRAFF
>TRBV10-3|TRBJ1-2
CAISERQVADGYTF
>TRBV28|TRBJ2-7
CASSPPTQGYRWDEQYF
>TRBV10-1|TRBJ2-1
CASGAAGSDEQFF
>TRBV28|TRBJ2-5
CASSSFSGAQETQYF
>TRBV7-9|TRBJ2-7
CASSATSGRTYEQYF
>TRBV11-1|TRBJ1-2
CASSSVGQGALYGYTF
>TRBV18|TRBJ2-3
CASSPPAATDTQYF
>TRBV3-1/TRBV3-2|TRBJ1-6
CASSRTGNNSPLHF
>TRBV18|TRBJ1-1
CASSTDRNTEAFF
>TRBV30|TRBJ1-2
CAWSSQPQGHYGYTF
>TRBV19|TRBJ1-5
CASSIVYSNQPQHF
>TRBV7-8|TRBJ2-7
CATSLTSFEQYF
>TRBV27|TRBJ2-3
CASRPRGGATDTQYF
>TRBV3-1/TRBV3-2|TRBJ2-2
CASSQDLTSRVTGELFF
>TRBV19|TRBJ1-5
CASSIGRGQPQHF
>TRBV4-2|TRBJ2-1
CASSQVSATSGKSSYNEQFF
>TRBV6-6|TRBJ1-4
CASSNREGNEKLFF
>TRBV4-1|TRBJ1-3
CASSQKITASSGNTIYF
>TRBV4-3|TRBJ1-4
CASSPGGNEKLFF
>TRBV6-6|TRBJ2-3
CASSYSRSDTQYF